This T cell receptor (beta chain) came from a study of tumor-infiltrating lymphocytes in oesophageal squamous cell carcinoma. TCRdb used MiXCR to reprocess the PCR reads, holding one entry per CDR3 protein. The repertoire has over 15,000 distinct CDR3 sequences, around half of them found once; the top ten carry less than 25%. CDR3 size: 14 residues. V lost 3 bases and J 3 bases, leaving 8 bases between the germline ends. Germline V lookup: CDR1 KGHDR, CDR2 SFDVKD. Material for sequencing was esophageal tumor tissue. This TCR derives from a male donor with esophageal squamous cell carcinoma. This rearrangement joins TRBV24-1 to TRBJ2-1, with a weak D call TRBD2 (5 bases). CDR3 protein: CATSDERDYNEQFF. CDR3 nucleotides: TGTGCCACCAGTGATGAGAGGGACTACAATGAGCAGTTCTTC.